These 28 T cell receptor beta chains originate from one sample sequenced in a study of T cell repertoires in cytomegalovirus infection. Their antigen targets remain unknown. One entry per CDR3 protein, called by TCRdb with MiXCR from the reads. This repertoire shows 570,000 or so distinct CDR3 sequences, 40% found once; its top ten account for around 48%. Sample: cultured PBMCs, taken from culture after CMV antigen stimulation. The receptors stem from a human donor in good health (CMV status not recorded). Some clones in this sample may be carry-over from other donors' samples.

This chain links TRBV7-2 with TRBJ1-4, with 9 positions matching TRBD1. V gave up 7 bases and J gave up 6 bases; unmatched junction bases: 6. CDR3 length equals 14 residues. Germline assignment: CDR1 SGHTA and CDR2 FQGNSA. The CDR3 nucleotides read TGTGCCAGCAAGCTACAGGGGGCATATGAAAAACTGTTTTTT. It codes for CASKLQGAYEKLFF.

The rearrangement links TRBV7-2 to TRBJ2-7; D may be TRBD1 or TRBD2 (5 bases each). The CDR3 loop spans 14 amino acids. CDR1 and CDR2 (germline): SGHTA, FQGNSA. The V end lost 1 base, the J end lost 4 bases, and 11 bases lay between the germline ends. The CDR3 sequence: CASSLEMGRYEQYF. DNA of the CDR3: TGTGCCAGCAGCTTAGAGATGGGACGATACGAGCAGTACTTC.

This chain connects TRBV27 to TRBJ2-1, with D maybe TRBD1 (5 bases). V lost 4 bases and J lost 0, with 7 bases in between. Germline V gene lookup returns CDR1 MNHEY and CDR2 SMNVEV (reference sequence). The CDR3 sequence is 14 residues long. The CDR3 is CASSSDSSYNEQFF. Here the CDR3 DNA reads TGTGCCAGCAGTTCTGACAGCTCCTACAATGAGCAGTTCTTC.

The rearrangement joins TRBV7-6 to TRBJ2-7; 10 bases match TRBD1. Losses at the gene ends were 3 bases for V and 7 bases for J; bases not matched to a gene: 3. Germline assignment: CDR1 SGHVS and CDR2 FNYEAQ. The CDR3 totals 13 residues. The CDR3 reads CASSLTGGEEQYF. DNA for the CDR3: TGTGCCAGCAGCTTGACAGGGGGCGAAGAGCAGTACTTC.

This clonotype was seen only a few times. This sequence joins TRBV6-2 or TRBV6-3 and TRBJ2-5, with D unclear. Trimming took off 1 base at V and 5 bases at J, with 8 bases between the two ends. The CDR3 is 13 residues long. Germline CDR1 reads MNHEY; CDR2 reads SVGEGT. The CDR3 bases are TGTGCCAGCAGTTACTTGGTTTACGAGACCCAGTACTTC. Its protein is CASSYLVYETQYF.

This clonotype was counted a few times. The CDR3 DNA reads as TGTGCCAGCAGCTTAGGGGTTACGGCAGGGGGGCTGAACACTGAAGCTTTCTTT. Encoded protein: CASSLGVTAGGLNTEAFF. V is TRBV7-6 and J is TRBJ1-1; 7 bases are a match to TRBD1. Per the germline V gene, CDR1 is SGHVS and CDR2 is FNYEAQ. This CDR3 comprises 18 residues. V trimming: 1 base; J trimming: 0 bases; junction bases outside the gene matches: 11.

The chain employs TRBV24-1 and TRBJ1-1, with 7 bases identical to TRBD1. This CDR3 has 15 amino acids. CDR1 is KGHDR, CDR2 SFDVKD, per germline. Trimming at V came to 5 bases and at J to 3 bases, leaving 8 bases not matched to a gene. The CDR3 region is CATSATQGGYTEAFF. Here the CDR3 DNA reads TGTGCCACCAGTGCAACGCAGGGGGGATACACTGAAGCTTTCTTT.

In its sample, this clonotype was seen a few times. V is TRBV7-8 and J is TRBJ2-2; TRBD1 might be the D (5 bases). Trimming took off 3 bases at V and 7 bases at J, with 15 bases between the two ends. Germline V gene sequence: CDR1 SGHVS, CDR2 FQNEAQ. The CDR3 spans 15 residues. CDR3 sequence: CASSLATQGNGELFF. The CDR3 DNA is TGTGCCAGCAGCTTGGCGACTCAGGGAAACGGGGAGCTGTTTTTT.

This clonotype was picked up many times. The V call is TRBV7-8, the J call TRBJ1-2, with 7 bases lining up with TRBD1. Germline V CDR1 and CDR2: SGHVS, FQNEAQ. V lost 5 bases, J lost 4 bases, and 13 bases stayed unmatched. The CDR3 covers 16 residues. CDR3 amino acids: CASSLNSGGWSYGYTF. CDR3 nucleotides: TGTGCCAGCAGCCTCAACTCAGGGGGTTGGAGCTATGGCTACACCTTC.

This clonotype was picked up a small number of times. This chain connects TRBV5-1 to TRBJ2-3; TRBD2 is a possible D gene (7 bases). The CDR3 runs to 15 residues. V gave up 6 bases and J gave up 7 bases, with 21 bases separating them. Germline V gene sequence: CDR1 SGHRS, CDR2 YFSETQ. CDR3 amino acids: CASTGTTSSGNTQYF. CDR3 bases: TGCGCCAGCACAGGGACAACTTCCAGCGGGAATACGCAGTATTTT. Variable domain in full (rest from reference TRBV5-1 and TRBJ2-3): KAGVTQTPRYLIKTRGQQVTLSCSPISGHRSVSWYQQTPGQGLQFLFEYFSETQRNKGNFPGRFSGRQFSNSRSEMNVSTLELGDSALYLCASTGTTSSGNTQYFGPGTRLTVL.

The chain recombines TRBV28 with TRBJ2-5; weak D call: TRBD1 (6 bases). V was shortened by 6 bases and J by 3 bases, with 14 bases between the two germline ends. The germline V gene encodes CDR1 MDHEN and CDR2 SYDVKM. The CDR3 sequence is 14 residues long. CDR3 region: CASRLRTAKETQYF. CDR3 DNA: TGTGCCAGCAGGCTACGGACAGCCAAAGAGACCCAGTACTTC.

The chain carries TRBV20-1 and TRBJ2-3; 9 bases are shared with TRBD1. Germline V lookup: CDR1 DFQATT, CDR2 SNEGSKA (reference sequence). The CDR3 consists of 12 residues. CDR3 residues: CAPGTGTDTQYF. CDR3 nucleotide sequence: TGCGCCCCAGGGACAGGGACAGATACGCAGTATTTT.

This sequence joins TRBV19 and TRBJ1-1, with D possibly matching TRBD1 (5 bases). The CDR3 totals 16 residues. V lost 6 bases and J 0 bases, leaving 17 bases between the germline ends. The germline CDR1 and CDR2 sequences are LNHDA and SQIVND (reference sequence). CDR3 nucleotides: TGTGCCAGTAGAGTTTCAGGTTGGGGCATGAACACTGAAGCTTTCTTT. It translates to CASRVSGWGMNTEAFF. Combining the CDR3 with reference TRBV19 and TRBJ1-1 gives the whole variable domain DGGITQSPKYLFRKEGQNVTLSCEQNLNHDAMYWYRQDPGQGLRLIYYSQIVNDFQKGDIAEGYSVSREKKESFPLTVTSAQKNPTAFYLCASRVSGWGMNTEAFFGQGTRLTVV.

The chain has TRBV15 and TRBJ2-3; 7 bases line up with TRBD2. CDR1 LNHNV and CDR2 YYDKDF come from the germline V gene (reference sequence). This CDR3 is built from 13 residues. V lost 6 bases to trimming and J lost 6 bases; unmatched junction nucleotides: 6. The CDR3 reads CATSTFGGDTQYF. CDR3 in DNA: TGTGCCACCAGTACCTTCGGGGGGGATACGCAGTATTTT.

The gene calls are TRBV4-2 and TRBJ2-5; 8 positions agree with TRBD2. The CDR3 is made up of 17 amino acids. Trimming took 0 bases from V and 5 from J; bases not matched to a gene: 11. Germline V gene sequence: CDR1 LGHNA, CDR2 YNFKEQ. This chain's CDR3 is CASSQDLTAGGGETQYF. The CDR3, as DNA: TGTGCCAGCAGCCAAGATCTTACGGCGGGGGGTGGGGAGACCCAGTACTTC.

The chain recombines TRBV7-9 with TRBJ2-5, with 10 bases that match TRBD1. Germline trimming cut 5 bases from V and 5 bases from J; bases unmatched to any gene: 8. CDR3 length: 15 amino acids. In germline, CDR1 is SEHNR, CDR2 FQNEAQ (reference sequence). This CDR3 reads CASSAGTGVVETQYF. The CDR3 region has the DNA TGTGCCAGCAGCGCCGGGACAGGGGTGGTGGAGACCCAGTACTTC.

This chain joins TRBV10-2 and TRBJ1-2, with D unclear. V lost 3 bases and J 4 bases, leaving 9 bases between the germline ends. There are 13 residues in the CDR3. Germline V lookup: CDR1 WSHSY, CDR2 SAAADI. CDR3 DNA sequence: TGCGCCAGCAGTGATGGCAGACGCTATGGCTACACCTTC. Its translation is CASSDGRRYGYTF.

This clonotype has more than one count but fewer than ten. The V gene is TRBV7-2, the J gene TRBJ1-2; D uncertain. This CDR3 has 14 residues. Trimming pared 6 bases from V and 3 bases from J, leaving 14 bases between. Germline-derived CDR1 and CDR2 are SGHTA and FQGNSA. The CDR3 DNA follows: TGTGCCAGCAGTTTTTTCACCGGCGACTATGGCTACACCTTC. Its protein product is CASSFFTGDYGYTF.

The chain has TRBV27 and TRBJ1-1; 8 bases match TRBD1. V trimming: 4 bases; J trimming: 12 bases; junction bases outside the gene matches: 7. There are 12 residues in the CDR3. Per germline, CDR1 MNHEY and CDR2 SMNVEV (reference sequence). CDR3: CASSSGQGRTFF. The DNA for the CDR3 is TGTGCCAGCAGTTCCGGACAGGGAAGAACTTTCTTT.

This chain links TRBV2 with TRBJ2-1; TRBD2 agrees at 8 bases. There are 15 residues in the CDR3. Losses at the gene ends were 8 bases for V and 7 bases for J; bases not matched to a gene: 13. CDR1 and CDR2 (germline): SNHLY, FYNNEI. Written as DNA, the CDR3 is TGTGCCAGCCGCCGGGGGGGGGCGGGGGCGAATGAGCAGTTCTTC. This translates into CASRRGGAGANEQFF.

There are a few counts of this clonotype. The chain couples TRBV15 to TRBJ2-1, with 9 bases matching TRBD2. This CDR3 comprises 16 residues. CDR1 is LNHNV, CDR2 YYDKDF, per germline (reference sequence). Germline trimming cut 5 bases from V and 9 bases from J; bases unmatched to any gene: 14. In nucleotides, the CDR3 is TGTGCCACCAGCGTAGGGCCGGGACTAGCTTCCCGTGAGCAGTTCTTC. It codes for CATSVGPGLASREQFF.

The chain combines TRBV7-2 with TRBJ1-5; no reliable D call. The germline V gene has CDR1 SGHTA and CDR2 FQGNSA. This CDR3 is built from 14 residues. V lost 6 bases and J 0 bases, leaving 9 bases between the germline ends. For the CDR3, the DNA is TGTGCCAGCAGTCTTATAGCTAGCAATCAGCCCCAGCATTTT. Its translation: CASSLIASNQPQHF.

This clonotype has a single count. At one end, the junction sequence differs from germline, possibly due to a read error. The CDR3 region has the DNA TGTGCCAGCAGACACAACCAAGAGACCCAGTACTTC. Translating it yields CASRHNQETQYF. V and J are TRBV4-1 and TRBJ2-5; D is unclear. Per germline, CDR1 MGHRA and CDR2 YSYEKL. CDR3 length equals 12 residues.

The chain couples TRBV7-9 to TRBJ2-7; D not certain. The V gene's germline CDR1 is SEHNR and CDR2 FQNEAQ (reference sequence). The CDR3 is 14 amino acids. Deletions cut 0 bases from V and 4 bases from J, with 10 bases between. CDR3 residues: CASSLAGLEYEQYF. CDR3 DNA sequence: TGTGCCAGCAGCTTAGCTGGGCTCGAGTACGAGCAGTACTTC.

This clonotype has at least ten counts. The chain joins TRBV7-8 to TRBJ1-1; D remains unclear. Germline V lookup: CDR1 SGHVS, CDR2 FQNEAQ. The ends were cut back, 1 base at V and 1 base at J, with 7 bases in the middle. The length of the CDR3 is 14 residues. In nucleotides, the CDR3 is TGTGCCAGCAGCTTAGGCAGGAAGAACACTGAAGCTTTCTTT. Protein: CASSLGRKNTEAFF.

This clonotype was recorded a few times. V and J are TRBV7-2 and TRBJ2-5; 10 bases are a match to TRBD1. V was pared by 3 bases and J by 5 bases, with 3 bases of the junction left unmatched. Germline V gene data show CDR1 as SGHTA and CDR2 as FQGNSA. CDR3 size: 14 residues. The CDR3 bases are TGTGCCAGCAGCTTTGACAGGGGGCGGGAGACCCAGTACTTC. Encoded protein: CASSFDRGRETQYF.

This clonotype was seen a handful of times. The chain couples TRBV28 to TRBJ2-5; 13 nucleotides line up with TRBD2. V dropped 3 bases and J dropped 4; count of bases not matched to a gene: 2. This CDR3 is built from 15 residues. Germline CDR1 and CDR2: MDHEN and SYDVKM. The CDR3 loop reads CASSFRLAGGETQYF. In DNA, the CDR3 is TGTGCCAGCAGTTTCCGACTAGCGGGAGGAGAGACCCAGTACTTC.

This chain joins TRBV7-4 and TRBJ2-7; D assignment may be TRBD1 or TRBD2 (5 bases each). Per the germline V gene, CDR1 is SGHVT and CDR2 is SQSDAQ. Trimming took off 8 bases at V and 9 bases at J, with 20 bases between the two ends. This CDR3 comprises 13 residues. For the CDR3, the DNA is TGTGCCAGCCAGGGCGAGGGTCCCGCTAGGCAGTACTTC. This codes for CASQGEGPARQYF. Variable domain in full (rest from reference TRBV7-4 and TRBJ2-7): GAGVSQSPRYKVAKRGRDVALRCDSISGHVTLYWYRQTLGQGSEVLTYSQSDAQRDKSGRPSGRFSAERPERSVSTLKIQRTEQGDSAVYLCASQGEGPARQYFGPGTRLTVT.